This T cell receptor (beta chain) was recorded in a study of cytomegalovirus exposure and HLA in healthy donors. This clone was counted between two and nine times. The CDR3 has 15 amino acids. The ends lost 5 bases at V and 5 bases at J; junction bases unmatched: 7. Germline V gene data show CDR1 as SNHLY and CDR2 as FYNNEI. PCR employed 60 Vbeta and 13 Jbeta primers. The table came from immunoSEQ multiplex PCR; TCRdb's copy has only in-frame clones and leaves some out. The sample holds about 160,000 clones, 65% to 85% seen once. This receptor was obtained from a woman aged 50 to 60 in good health and CMV-seropositive. What was sequenced was PBMCs. The chain combines TRBV2 with TRBJ1-5, with 9 bases that match TRBD1. The CDR3 is CASSPGTGIYQPQHF. CDR3 coding DNA: TGTGCCAGCAGTCCCGGGACAGGGATTTATCAGCCCCAGCATTTT.